Listed below are T cell receptor beta chains from one sample, sequenced in a study of blood T cell repertoires in COVID-19. The method was immunoSEQ multiplex PCR; TCRdb's version includes in-frame clones alone and lacks a portion of them. This table has about 99,000 clones, more than 70% appearing once. The sequencing input was peripheral blood. Source of these receptors: a woman aged 55 to 70 in a cohort sampled during active or convalescent COVID-19. CDR3s include the opening cysteine and the closing phenylalanine or tryptophan. The D gene is left open where the match is weak. Clone size is given for some rows only: seen once, a few or many times, or a class if the clone is expanded.

cdr3_nt cdr3_aa j_call d_call clone_size v_call
TGTGCCAGCAGCATCCTAGCGGGGCGGACGAATGAGCAGTTCTTC CASSILAGRTNEQFF TRBJ2-1 TRBD2 few TRBV5-4
TGTGCCAGCAGCCCCCATACTACGGCGGGGGGGCGGTGGTGGGAGACCCAGTACTTC CASSPHTTAGGRWWETQYF TRBJ2-5 TRBD2 - TRBV7-2
TGCGCCAGCAGCCACCTGACAGGGAACTATGGCTACACCTTC CASSHLTGNYGYTF TRBJ1-2 TRBD1 - TRBV4-1
TGTGCCAGCAGCGACGGGGGAGATATACCCGAGCAGTACTTC CASSDGGDIPEQYF TRBJ2-7 - - TRBV3-1/TRBV3-2
TGTGCCTGGAGTGTACAAGGGGTCGGCACTGAAGCTTTCTTT CAWSVQGVGTEAFF TRBJ1-1 - - TRBV30
TGTGCCAGCAGTTACTCACCGTCCAGCGGGGGGGCCAGAGAGACCCAGTACTTC CASSYSPSSGGARETQYF TRBJ2-5 TRBD2 - TRBV6-2/TRBV6-3
TGTGCCAGCAGCCCTCGGCGGGCGGGGGCAGATACGCAGTATTTT CASSPRRAGADTQYF TRBJ2-3 TRBD2 - TRBV9
TGCAGCGTCGAGCGGGACACAGATACGCAGTATTTT CSVERDTDTQYF TRBJ2-3 TRBD2 - TRBV29-1
TGTGCCAGCAGTGAAAAGAGGGGACAGGGGATCGGGCAGCCCCAGCATTTT CASSEKRGQGIGQPQHF TRBJ1-5 TRBD1 - TRBV2
TGTGCCAGCAGAGGTCAGGGGGAAAATTTAGAAAAACTGTTTTTT CASRGQGENLEKLFF TRBJ1-4 TRBD1 - TRBV7-8
TGTGCCAGCAGTTACTCAGAGAGGGCGGGCAACATTCAGTACTTC CASSYSERAGNIQYF TRBJ2-4 - - TRBV6-5
TGTGCCAGCAGCGAAAGGGCTCAGGGGCCCATAGAGACCCAGTACTTC CASSERAQGPIETQYF TRBJ2-5 - - TRBV2
TGCAGCGTTAACAGGGGCACTGAAGCTTTCTTT CSVNRGTEAFF TRBJ1-1 TRBD1 - TRBV29-1
TGTGCCAGCAGTTCGGGACTAGCGGGGGAAACTGAGCAGTTCTTC CASSSGLAGETEQFF TRBJ2-1 TRBD2 - TRBV27
TGTGCCAGCAGTCCGGGACTAGGGGCCTACGAGCAGTACTTC CASSPGLGAYEQYF TRBJ2-7 TRBD2 - TRBV6-1
TGTGCCAGCGGGAAGAACACTGAAGCTTTCTTT CASGKNTEAFF TRBJ1-1 - - TRBV19
TGCAGTGCTCCAAGGAGCTATGGCTACACCTTC CSAPRSYGYTF TRBJ1-2 - few TRBV20-1
TGCGCCAGCAGCTCGGACAGTACGAACACTGAAGCTTTCTTT CASSSDSTNTEAFF TRBJ1-1 - few TRBV5-1
TGTGCCAGCTCACCCGCAGGACAGTTAAGCTCTGGGGCCAACGTCCTGACTTTC CASSPAGQLSSGANVLTF TRBJ2-6 - - TRBV18
TGCGCCAGCAGAGAGGGCTCCGACGAGCAGTACTTC CASREGSDEQYF TRBJ2-7 - - TRBV10-2
TGTGCCAGCAGCACCTTAACAGGGGCCAACGTCCTGACTTTC CASSTLTGANVLTF TRBJ2-6 - - TRBV11-2
TGTGCCAGCAGCCAACAGGGGGCCGGCACTGAAGCTTTCTTT CASSQQGAGTEAFF TRBJ1-1 TRBD1 - TRBV3-1/TRBV3-2
TGTGCCAGCAGCCCGGGACAGGGGGACTACGAGCAGTACTTC CASSPGQGDYEQYF TRBJ2-7 TRBD1 - TRBV3-1/TRBV3-2
TGTGCCAGCAGCTTACAAAGGGGTCAGCCCCAGCATTTT CASSLQRGQPQHF TRBJ1-5 - few TRBV7-2
TGTGCCAGCTCACCGGACAGGGGGAATGGCTACACCTTC CASSPDRGNGYTF TRBJ1-2 TRBD1 - TRBV18
TGTGCCACCACCCAGAGGATGAACACTGAAGCTTTCTTT CATTQRMNTEAFF TRBJ1-1 - - TRBV15
TGTGCCAGTAGTCCCCGGACTAGCAAGAGGGCAGATACGCAGTATTTT CASSPRTSKRADTQYF TRBJ2-3 TRBD2 - TRBV19
TGTGCCAGCAGCCGGACAGGGGAGCAGTTCTTC CASSRTGEQFF TRBJ2-1 TRBD1 - TRBV6-5
TGTGCCAGCAGTTTAGGCACGACCGGGGATGAGCAGTTCTTC CASSLGTTGDEQFF TRBJ2-1 - - TRBV27
TGCAGCGCCTCATACAGGGTAAGGGGGACTGAAGCTTTCTTT CSASYRVRGTEAFF TRBJ1-1 - - TRBV29-1
TGTGCCAGCAGCTTCTGGGGAGGGGGACACTATGGCTACACCTTC CASSFWGGGHYGYTF TRBJ1-2 - - TRBV5-5
TGTGCCAGCAGCTCCCTAGCGGGAGTAGGTACCGGGGAGCTGTTTTTT CASSSLAGVGTGELFF TRBJ2-2 TRBD2 - TRBV28
TGTGCTAGTGGTTTGGGACTAGCGGGGGGGAATGAGCAGTTCTTC CASGLGLAGGNEQFF TRBJ2-1 TRBD2 - TRBV12-5
TGTGCCAGTAGACCACAGGGTAGGACCGGGGAGCTGTTTTTT CASRPQGRTGELFF TRBJ2-2 - - TRBV19
TGCGCCAGCAGCTCCCTAGCGGGAGGGTTAACCGGGGAGCTGTTTTTT CASSSLAGGLTGELFF TRBJ2-2 TRBD2 - TRBV4-1
TGTGCCAGCAGTTCGGGACTAGCGGGAAACGAGCAGTACTTC CASSSGLAGNEQYF TRBJ2-7 TRBD2 few TRBV27
TGTGCCAGCAGCGCCCTTACTAGCGGGGGGACCCAGTACTTC CASSALTSGGTQYF TRBJ2-5 TRBD2 - TRBV9
TGCGCCAGCACCATGGACAGTGCTTCACCCCTCCACTTT CASTMDSASPLHF TRBJ1-6 - - TRBV5-1
TGTGCCAGCAGTACAGGGACAGGGGCGACCTACGAGCAGTACTTC CASSTGTGATYEQYF TRBJ2-7 TRBD1 - TRBV27
TGTGCCAGCAGCTTAGCGTCAGGGCAATCGGAAAAACTGTTTTTT CASSLASGQSEKLFF TRBJ1-4 - - TRBV7-2
TGCGCCAGCAGCCAACGACTAGGGGGAGGGTACGAGCAGTACTTC CASSQRLGGGYEQYF TRBJ2-7 - few TRBV4-1
TGTGCCAGCAGTGACGGTCCTAGGGGTACGCAGTATTTT CASSDGPRGTQYF TRBJ2-3 - - TRBV6-4